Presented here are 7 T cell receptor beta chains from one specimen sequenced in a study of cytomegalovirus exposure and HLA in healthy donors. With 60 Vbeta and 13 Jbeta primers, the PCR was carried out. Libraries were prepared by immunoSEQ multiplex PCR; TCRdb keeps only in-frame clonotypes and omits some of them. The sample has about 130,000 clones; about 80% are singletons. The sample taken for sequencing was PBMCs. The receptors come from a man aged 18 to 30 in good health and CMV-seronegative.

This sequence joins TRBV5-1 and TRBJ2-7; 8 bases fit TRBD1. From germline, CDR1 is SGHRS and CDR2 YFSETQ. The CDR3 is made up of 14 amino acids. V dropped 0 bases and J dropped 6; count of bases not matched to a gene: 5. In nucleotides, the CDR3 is TGCGCCAGCAGCTTGGACCCCACAGGGGGCGAGCAGTACGTC. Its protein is CASSLDPTGGEQYV.

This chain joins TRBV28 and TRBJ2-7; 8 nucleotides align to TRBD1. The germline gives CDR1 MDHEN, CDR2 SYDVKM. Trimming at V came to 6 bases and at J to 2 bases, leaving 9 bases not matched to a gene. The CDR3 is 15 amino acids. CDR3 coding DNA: TGTGCCAGCAGCGAAGTTGAGACAGGGGCCTACGAGCAGTACTTC. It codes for CASSEVETGAYEQYF.

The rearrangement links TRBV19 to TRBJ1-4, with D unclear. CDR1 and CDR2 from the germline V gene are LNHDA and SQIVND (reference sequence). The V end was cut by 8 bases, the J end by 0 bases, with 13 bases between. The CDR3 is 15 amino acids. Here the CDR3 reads CASRVSPATNEKLFF. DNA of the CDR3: TGTGCCAGTCGCGTAAGTCCTGCAACTAATGAAAAACTGTTTTTT.

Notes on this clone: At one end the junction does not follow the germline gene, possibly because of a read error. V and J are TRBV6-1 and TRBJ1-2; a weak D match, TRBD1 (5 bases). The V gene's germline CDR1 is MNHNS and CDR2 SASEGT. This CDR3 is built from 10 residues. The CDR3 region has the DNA TGTGCCAGCAGTGAAGCATACGGACATTTC. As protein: CASSEAYGHF.

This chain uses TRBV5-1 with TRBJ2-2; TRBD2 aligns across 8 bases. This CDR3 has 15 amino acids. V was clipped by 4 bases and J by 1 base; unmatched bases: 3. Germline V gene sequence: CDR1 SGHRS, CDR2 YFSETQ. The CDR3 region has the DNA TGCGCCAGCAGCCGCAGCGGGAGGAACACCGGGGAGCTGTTTTTT. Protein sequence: CASSRSGRNTGELFF.

CDR3: CASSKVGTGGTDMNYGYTF. CDR3 coding DNA: TGCGCCAGCAGCAAAGTGGGTACAGGGGGCACCGATATGAACTATGGCTACACCTTC. The chain is built from TRBV5-1 and TRBJ1-2; 9 bases align to TRBD1. V dropped 4 bases and J dropped 2; count of bases not matched to a gene: 18. The germline CDR1 and CDR2 sequences are SGHRS and YFSETQ. The CDR3 spans 19 residues.

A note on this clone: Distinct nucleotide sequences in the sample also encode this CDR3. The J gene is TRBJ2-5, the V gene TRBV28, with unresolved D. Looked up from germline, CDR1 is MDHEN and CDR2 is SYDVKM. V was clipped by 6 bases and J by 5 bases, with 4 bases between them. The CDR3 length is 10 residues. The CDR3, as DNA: TGTGCCAGCAGCCGGGAGACCCAGTACTTC. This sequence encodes CASSRETQYF.